The clone carrying this TCR beta chain has a handful of counts. Measured with immunoSEQ multiplex PCR; TCRdb has only the in-frame clones, and not every one. The sample has 350,000 to 550,000 clones; about 85% are singletons. The data belong to a study of blood T cell repertoires in COVID-19. As for the study in general: Donors in the United States, Italy and Spain gave samples during acute or convalescent COVID-19.

V was pared by 6 bases and J by 5 bases, with 2 bases of the junction left unmatched. The CDR3 runs 15 residues. Germline assignment: CDR1 MNHEY and CDR2 SVGAGI. Sample: PBMCs or T cells enriched from blood (not recorded which). The origin of this receptor is a woman aged 18-29 years with acute COVID-19. The chain is built from TRBV6-5 and TRBJ2-2; 14 positions agree with TRBD2. Written as DNA, the CDR3 is TGTGCCAGCAGAGGACTAGCGGGAGGAACCGGGGAGCTGTTTTTT. Its translation is CASRGLAGGTGELFF.